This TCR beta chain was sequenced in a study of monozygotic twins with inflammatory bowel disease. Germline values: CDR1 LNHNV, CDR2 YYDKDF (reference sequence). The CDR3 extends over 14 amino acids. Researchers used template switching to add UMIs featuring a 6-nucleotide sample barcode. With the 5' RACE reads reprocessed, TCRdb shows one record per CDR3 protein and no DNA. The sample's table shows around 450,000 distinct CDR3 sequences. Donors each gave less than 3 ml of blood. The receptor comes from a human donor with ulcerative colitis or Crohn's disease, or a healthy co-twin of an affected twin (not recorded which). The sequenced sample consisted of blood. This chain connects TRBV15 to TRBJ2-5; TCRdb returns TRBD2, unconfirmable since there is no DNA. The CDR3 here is CATSRVGGGETQYF.